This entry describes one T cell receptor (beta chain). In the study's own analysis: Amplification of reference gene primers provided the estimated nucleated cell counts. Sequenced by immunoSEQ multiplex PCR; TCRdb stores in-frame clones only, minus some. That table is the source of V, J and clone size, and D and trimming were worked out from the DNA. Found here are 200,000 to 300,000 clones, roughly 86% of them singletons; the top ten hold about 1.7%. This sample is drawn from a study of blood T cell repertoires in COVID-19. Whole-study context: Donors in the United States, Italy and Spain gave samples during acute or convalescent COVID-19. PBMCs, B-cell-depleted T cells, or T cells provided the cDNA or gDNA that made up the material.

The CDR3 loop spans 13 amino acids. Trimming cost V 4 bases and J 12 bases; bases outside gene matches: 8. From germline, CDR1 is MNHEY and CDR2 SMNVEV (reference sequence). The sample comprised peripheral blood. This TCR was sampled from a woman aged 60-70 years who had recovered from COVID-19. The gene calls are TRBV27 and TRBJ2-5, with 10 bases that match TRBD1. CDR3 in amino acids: CASSSGTGEREYF. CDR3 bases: TGTGCCAGCAGTTCCGGGACAGGGGAACGGGAGTACTTC.